This is a list of T cell receptor beta chains from one sample in a study of blood T cell repertoires in COVID-19. Libraries were prepared by immunoSEQ multiplex PCR; TCRdb keeps only in-frame clonotypes and omits some of them. The data contain fewer than 95,000 clones, around 67% of them singletons. Material: peripheral blood. Receptor source: a man in his sixties or seventies with COVID-19, enrolled during active disease. Both conserved end residues are part of each CDR3. D genes are given only for firm matches. The listing skips clone size in some rows; elsewhere it reads once, few, many or a size class.

J,D,V,size,CDR3,DNA
TRBJ2-2,TRBD2,TRBV7-3,once,CASSPTGGTGELFF,TGTGCCAGCAGCCCAACGGGGGGAACCGGGGAGCTGTTTTTT
TRBJ2-3,TRBD2,TRBV11-2,few,CASSSTGGGTDTQYF,TGTGCCAGCAGCTCAACCGGGGGGGGGACAGATACGCAGTATTTT
TRBJ2-4,NA,TRBV5-4,NA,CASSVPSGVAKNIQYF,TGTGCCAGCAGCGTCCCCTCGGGAGTAGCCAAAAACATTCAGTACTTC
TRBJ1-1,TRBD1,TRBV28,NA,CASSSWTGINTEAFF,TGTGCCAGCAGTTCTTGGACAGGGATTAACACTGAAGCTTTCTTT
TRBJ2-7,TRBD1,TRBV9,NA,CASSEGGPSYEQYF,TGTGCCAGCAGTGAAGGGGGCCCATCCTACGAGCAGTACTTC
TRBJ2-7,TRBD1,TRBV27,NA,CASSARTPDRGGAYF,TGTGCCAGCAGTGCACGGACCCCGGACAGGGGTGGTGCGTACTTC
TRBJ2-2,NA,TRBV2,NA,CASSAQGLNTGELFF,TGTGCCAGCAGTGCCCAGGGACTGAACACCGGGGAGCTGTTTTTT
TRBJ2-1,NA,TRBV7-6,NA,CASSPRRAGNEQFF,TGTGCCAGCAGCCCCCGGCGAGCGGGCAATGAGCAGTTCTTC
TRBJ2-7,NA,TRBV6-5,NA,CASSYQGWDSYEQYF,TGTGCCAGCAGTTACCAGGGGTGGGACTCCTACGAGCAGTACTTC
TRBJ2-1,NA,TRBV28,few,CASSLGVAASYEQFF,TGTGCCAGCAGTTTAGGAGTAGCGGCCTCCTATGAGCAGTTCTTC
TRBJ2-1,NA,TRBV6-2/TRBV6-3,once,CASSITVNEQFF,TGTGCCAGCAGTATCACAGTTAATGAGCAGTTCTTC
TRBJ1-2,TRBD1,TRBV19,NA,CASSEGTGNNYGYTF,TGTGCCAGTAGTGAGGGGACAGGGAACAACTATGGCTACACCTTC
TRBJ2-7,TRBD2,TRBV30,NA,CAWSVSSGREYF,TGTGCCTGGAGTGTGTCTAGCGGGAGAGAGTACTTC
TRBJ2-1,NA,TRBV5-1,NA,CASSPELGRGHNEQFF,TGCGCCAGCAGTCCCGAACTCGGGCGGGGGCACAATGAGCAGTTCTTC
TRBJ2-1,NA,TRBV7-2,few,CASSTMDSYNEQFF,TGTGCCAGCAGCACGATGGACAGCTACAATGAGCAGTTCTTC
TRBJ2-3,TRBD2,TRBV28,NA,CASSLYRAGEGTDTQYF,TGTGCCAGCAGTTTATACCGAGCGGGAGAAGGCACAGATACGCAGTATTTT
TRBJ1-3,NA,TRBV6-5,NA,CASSTIGNTIYF,TGTGCCAGCAGCACAATTGGAAACACCATATATTTT
TRBJ2-7,NA,TRBV6-5,NA,CASRRTVEGHYEQYF,TGTGCCAGCAGAAGGACGGTGGAGGGTCACTACGAGCAGTACTTC
TRBJ2-7,NA,TRBV5-4,NA,CASSPSGGVSYEQYF,TGTGCCAGCAGCCCCTCGGGCGGGGTTTCCTACGAGCAGTACTTC
TRBJ2-7,TRBD2,TRBV5-4,NA,CASSLSSGASYEQYF,TGTGCCAGCAGCTTGTCCAGCGGGGCCTCCTACGAGCAGTACTTC
TRBJ1-2,NA,TRBV29-1,NA,CSSLDRRVDRGYTF,TGCAGTTCTCTAGATCGCAGGGTAGACCGCGGCTACACCTTC
TRBJ2-3,NA,TRBV2,NA,CASRPEASRTDTQYF,TGTGCCAGCAGGCCAGAGGCTAGTCGCACAGATACGCAGTATTTT
TRBJ1-5,TRBD1,TRBV3-1/TRBV3-2,NA,CASSQDPSGGLRQPQHF,TGTGCCAGCAGCCAAGACCCCTCAGGGGGGTTACGTCAGCCCCAGCATTTT
TRBJ2-7,TRBD2,TRBV10-2,NA,CASVGTSGPYEQYF,TGCGCCAGCGTGGGGACTAGCGGGCCCTACGAGCAGTACTTC
TRBJ1-2,TRBD1,TRBV28,few,CASSRDRVHGYTF,TGTGCCAGCAGCCGAGACAGGGTTCATGGCTACACCTTC
TRBJ2-2,NA,TRBV5-8,few,CASQPFGGVSGELFF,TGTGCCAGTCAGCCCTTTGGCGGTGTGTCCGGGGAGCTGTTTTTT
TRBJ1-2,NA,TRBV9,NA,CASNKDSNYGYTF,TGTGCCAGCAACAAGGACTCTAACTATGGCTACACCTTC
TRBJ1-2,NA,TRBV3-1/TRBV3-2,NA,CASSRMQMGGFGYTF,TGTGCCAGCAGCCGGATGCAGATGGGGGGATTTGGCTACACCTTC